These T cell receptor beta chains were read from a single sample in a study of shared clonotypes between healthy human individuals. Data came from immunoSEQ multiplex PCR; TCRdb stores just in-frame clones and leaves some out. The table includes about 2.4 million clones, approximately 94% detected once. Sequenced input: naive CD4+ T cells sorted from blood. These receptors came from a man in his late teens or twenties in good health. The CDR3 runs from the conserved cysteine through the conserved F or W. A D gene is named only where the DNA matches it firmly. Clone size is not always given. Where it is, it says once, few, many or a class for expanded clones.

J gene: TRBJ1-1; D gene: .; clone size: .; V gene: TRBV2; CDR3 DNA: TGTGCCAGCAGTGATGGGGGCAGGGGGAACACTGAAGCTTTCTTT; CDR3 protein: CASSDGGRGNTEAFF
J gene: TRBJ1-3; D gene: .; clone size: .; V gene: TRBV7-9; CDR3 DNA: TGTGCCAGCAGCTTAGAGTCTGGAAACACCATATATTTT; CDR3 protein: CASSLESGNTIYF
J gene: TRBJ2-3; D gene: TRBD1; clone size: .; V gene: TRBV5-8; CDR3 DNA: TGTGCCAGCAGCTCCGGGACAGTTACTAGCACAGATACGCAGTATTTT; CDR3 protein: CASSSGTVTSTDTQYF
J gene: TRBJ1-1; D gene: .; clone size: .; V gene: TRBV6-1; CDR3 DNA: TGTGCCAGCAGTTGGGACGGCTCATCTTTCTTT; CDR3 protein: CASSWDGSSFF
J gene: TRBJ1-5; D gene: TRBD1; clone size: .; V gene: TRBV19; CDR3 DNA: TGTGCCAGTAGTGCCCCGGGACAGGGAGGATATCAGCCCCAGCATTTT; CDR3 protein: CASSAPGQGGYQPQHF
J gene: TRBJ2-5; D gene: .; clone size: .; V gene: TRBV5-1; CDR3 DNA: TGCGCCAGCAGCCAGGACCCAACGGAGACCCAGTACTTC; CDR3 protein: CASSQDPTETQYF
J gene: TRBJ1-6; D gene: TRBD1; clone size: .; V gene: TRBV2; CDR3 DNA: TGTGCCAGCCGACAACTAGCAGGGGGCTTCAGGTCACCCCTCCACTTT; CDR3 protein: CASRQLAGGFRSPLHF
J gene: TRBJ2-1; D gene: .; clone size: .; V gene: TRBV19; CDR3 DNA: TGTGCCAGTAGTCCGGAGACTAGGCTTTTCAATGAGCAGTTCTTC; CDR3 protein: CASSPETRLFNEQFF
J gene: TRBJ2-7; D gene: TRBD2; clone size: .; V gene: TRBV30; CDR3 DNA: TGTGCCTGGAGTGTACCCCTAGCGGGAGTTTCGTACTTC; CDR3 protein: CAWSVPLAGVSYF
J gene: TRBJ2-7; D gene: TRBD1; clone size: .; V gene: TRBV9; CDR3 DNA: TGTGCCAGCAGCGGATCAGGGGGCGGGCGACCCTACGAGCAGTACTTC; CDR3 protein: CASSGSGGGRPYEQYF
J gene: TRBJ2-2; D gene: .; clone size: .; V gene: TRBV4-1; CDR3 DNA: TGCGCCAGCAGCCAACTCCATTCGGGGGCCGGGGAGCTGTTTTTT; CDR3 protein: CASSQLHSGAGELFF
J gene: TRBJ2-5; D gene: TRBD1; clone size: .; V gene: TRBV9; CDR3 DNA: TGTGCCAGCAGCGTAGTGGGACAGGGGGCGCTTGAGACCCAGTACTTC; CDR3 protein: CASSVVGQGALETQYF
J gene: TRBJ1-1; D gene: .; clone size: .; V gene: TRBV5-3; CDR3 DNA: TGTGCCAGAGCGACTACCTCTGAAGCTTTCTTT; CDR3 protein: CARATTSEAFF
J gene: TRBJ2-3; D gene: .; clone size: .; V gene: TRBV11-3; CDR3 DNA: TGTGCCAGCAGCTTAGGTGCCCAACTGGATACAGATACGCAGTATTTT; CDR3 protein: CASSLGAQLDTDTQYF
J gene: TRBJ2-7; D gene: .; clone size: .; V gene: TRBV6-1; CDR3 DNA: TGTGCCAGCAGTGAAATAGGGCAGAACCTCCCTGAAAGGGGCTTC; CDR3 protein: CASSEIGQNLPERGF
J gene: TRBJ2-2; D gene: .; clone size: .; V gene: TRBV11-2; CDR3 DNA: TGTGCCAGCAGCGACCGCCATTCCGGGGAGCTGTTTTTT; CDR3 protein: CASSDRHSGELFF
J gene: TRBJ2-2; D gene: .; clone size: .; V gene: TRBV5-8; CDR3 DNA: TGTGCCAGCAGCTTGGTTGTGAGGCCGAGGACCGGGGAGCTGTTTTTT; CDR3 protein: CASSLVVRPRTGELFF
J gene: TRBJ1-2; D gene: TRBD1; clone size: .; V gene: TRBV30; CDR3 DNA: TGTGCCTGGAGTTCGCCGACAGGGGCCAAAAGCTATGGCTACACCTTC; CDR3 protein: CAWSSPTGAKSYGYTF
J gene: TRBJ1-1; D gene: .; clone size: .; V gene: TRBV10-3; CDR3 DNA: TGTGCCTCCCGAGACAGGTGGAACACTGAAGCTTTCTTT; CDR3 protein: CASRDRWNTEAFF
J gene: TRBJ1-2; D gene: TRBD1; clone size: .; V gene: TRBV12-5; CDR3 DNA: TGTGCTAGTGGTTTGGCGCGAACATCGGACAGGTATGGCTACACCTTC; CDR3 protein: CASGLARTSDRYGYTF
J gene: TRBJ1-2; D gene: .; clone size: .; V gene: TRBV6-1; CDR3 DNA: TGTGCCAGCAGGACCGAGGGGGTGCAGTATGGCTACACCTTC; CDR3 protein: CASRTEGVQYGYTF
J gene: TRBJ1-2; D gene: .; clone size: .; V gene: TRBV4-3; CDR3 DNA: TGCGCCAGCAGCCACGCGGGGGCTAACTATGGCTACACCTTC; CDR3 protein: CASSHAGANYGYTF
J gene: TRBJ1-5; D gene: TRBD1; clone size: .; V gene: TRBV5-4; CDR3 DNA: TGTGCCAGCAGCTTACAGGGGTCGGGCAATCAGCCCCAGCATTTT; CDR3 protein: CASSLQGSGNQPQHF
J gene: TRBJ1-3; D gene: .; clone size: .; V gene: TRBV29-1; CDR3 DNA: TGCAGCGTTGCTCGGGGTGTTGGAAACACCATATATTTT; CDR3 protein: CSVARGVGNTIYF
J gene: TRBJ2-7; D gene: TRBD2; clone size: .; V gene: TRBV5-1; CDR3 DNA: TGCGCCAGCAGCTTGGGACTAGCGGTGAACTACGAGCAGTACTTC; CDR3 protein: CASSLGLAVNYEQYF
J gene: TRBJ2-5; D gene: TRBD1; clone size: .; V gene: TRBV7-9; CDR3 DNA: TGTGCCAGCAGCCCAGGGGGAGCCTTGAGGACCCAGTACTTC; CDR3 protein: CASSPGGALRTQYF
J gene: TRBJ2-5; D gene: TRBD2; clone size: .; V gene: TRBV14; CDR3 DNA: TGTGCCAGCAGCCATCCCGGGACTAGCGGGGGAAAGACCCAGTACTTC; CDR3 protein: CASSHPGTSGGKTQYF
J gene: TRBJ2-1; D gene: .; clone size: .; V gene: TRBV10-2; CDR3 DNA: TGCGCCAGCAGTGACTATGGCGAGCAGTTCTTC; CDR3 protein: CASSDYGEQFF
J gene: TRBJ2-7; D gene: .; clone size: .; V gene: TRBV10-3; CDR3 DNA: TGTGCCATCAGTAGAGGGGCCCTAGCGCCCTACGAGCAGTACTTC; CDR3 protein: CAISRGALAPYEQYF
J gene: TRBJ1-5; D gene: .; clone size: .; V gene: TRBV6-5; CDR3 DNA: TGTGCCAGCAGTCGAGGGGGGGGAGGTCAGCCCCAGCATTTT; CDR3 protein: CASSRGGGGQPQHF
J gene: TRBJ1-1; D gene: .; clone size: .; V gene: TRBV5-4; CDR3 DNA: TGTGCCAGCAGCTTGGGGCAGCTGGGGTTAGTTAGGACTGAAGCTTTCTTT; CDR3 protein: CASSLGQLGLVRTEAFF
J gene: TRBJ2-5; D gene: .; clone size: .; V gene: TRBV7-9; CDR3 DNA: TGTGCCAGCAGCTTAGAAGAAGGTCGGGAGACCCAGTACTTC; CDR3 protein: CASSLEEGRETQYF
J gene: TRBJ2-7; D gene: .; clone size: .; V gene: TRBV5-1; CDR3 DNA: TGCGCCAGCAGCTTGGGAGTAGCGGCCGTCTACGAGCAGTACTTC; CDR3 protein: CASSLGVAAVYEQYF
J gene: TRBJ2-3; D gene: .; clone size: .; V gene: TRBV2; CDR3 DNA: TGTGCCAGCATGTGGCAGAGCACAGATACGCAGTATTTT; CDR3 protein: CASMWQSTDTQYF
J gene: TRBJ1-2; D gene: TRBD1; clone size: .; V gene: TRBV20-1; CDR3 DNA: TGCAGTGCGGACAGGGGGTATGGCTACACCTTC; CDR3 protein: CSADRGYGYTF
J gene: TRBJ1-2; D gene: TRBD1; clone size: .; V gene: TRBV5-1; CDR3 DNA: TGCGCCAGCAGCTTACAGTCAGGGGGCGATGGCTACACCTTC; CDR3 protein: CASSLQSGGDGYTF
J gene: TRBJ2-5; D gene: .; clone size: .; V gene: TRBV7-7; CDR3 DNA: TGTGCTAGCAGCGCTCAAGAGCCCGGAGCGGGGACCCAGTACTTC; CDR3 protein: CASSAQEPGAGTQYF
J gene: TRBJ2-3; D gene: .; clone size: .; V gene: TRBV2; CDR3 DNA: TGTGCCAGTCGTGGGGACACAGATACGCAGTATTTT; CDR3 protein: CASRGDTDTQYF
J gene: TRBJ2-3; D gene: .; clone size: .; V gene: TRBV30; CDR3 DNA: TGTGCCTGGAGTCCCGATTCAGGGGTAACTCAGTATTTT; CDR3 protein: CAWSPDSGVTQYF
J gene: TRBJ2-7; D gene: .; clone size: .; V gene: TRBV27; CDR3 DNA: TGTGCCAGCAGTTTAAGGGGATGGGGTGAAGAAGGCGACGAGCAGTACTTC; CDR3 protein: CASSLRGWGEEGDEQYF
J gene: TRBJ2-7; D gene: .; clone size: .; V gene: TRBV10-3; CDR3 DNA: TGTGCCATCAGTGTTTCCAGGGGGGAATACGAGCAGTACTTC; CDR3 protein: CAISVSRGEYEQYF
J gene: TRBJ2-7; D gene: .; clone size: .; V gene: TRBV7-9; CDR3 DNA: TGTGCCAGCAGCTTAATTGTACGGGACACGACTATACGAGAGCAGTACTTC; CDR3 protein: CASSLIVRDTTIREQYF
J gene: TRBJ2-7; D gene: .; clone size: .; V gene: TRBV29-1; CDR3 DNA: TGCAGCTATTCGGGCAGCTCCTACGAGCAGTACTTC; CDR3 protein: CSYSGSSYEQYF
J gene: TRBJ2-5; D gene: .; clone size: .; V gene: TRBV2; CDR3 DNA: TGTGCCAGCAGTGAAAGTCCCCCGCAGACCCAGTACTTC; CDR3 protein: CASSESPPQTQYF
J gene: TRBJ1-1; D gene: TRBD1; clone size: once; V gene: TRBV18; CDR3 DNA: TGTGCCAGCTCACCACCGCAGGGGGCGAACACTGAAGCTTTCTTT; CDR3 protein: CASSPPQGANTEAFF
J gene: TRBJ1-4; D gene: TRBD1; clone size: .; V gene: TRBV7-8; CDR3 DNA: TGTGCCAGCAGCTTCACCGACAGGGGCAATGAAAAACTGTTTTTT; CDR3 protein: CASSFTDRGNEKLFF
J gene: TRBJ2-7; D gene: .; clone size: .; V gene: TRBV4-3; CDR3 DNA: TGCGCCAGCAGCCTCGGTGGCTCAGGACACGAGCAGTACTTC; CDR3 protein: CASSLGGSGHEQYF
J gene: TRBJ1-5; D gene: .; clone size: .; V gene: TRBV4-1; CDR3 DNA: TGCGCCAGCAGCCGGGAGGGAGGTCTCGGCAATCAGCCCCAGCATTTT; CDR3 protein: CASSREGGLGNQPQHF
J gene: TRBJ2-7; D gene: .; clone size: .; V gene: TRBV6-6; CDR3 DNA: TGTGCCAGCAGCCCGCGGGTCCAATCCTACGAGCAGTACTTC; CDR3 protein: CASSPRVQSYEQYF
J gene: TRBJ1-1; D gene: .; clone size: .; V gene: TRBV13; CDR3 DNA: TGTGCCAGCGAAGAAAGGGGGGCGAGGGCTGAAGCTTTCTTT; CDR3 protein: CASEERGARAEAFF
J gene: TRBJ1-3; D gene: .; clone size: .; V gene: TRBV7-6; CDR3 DNA: TGTGCCAGCAGTCTGACTTATTCCGGAAACACCATATATTTT; CDR3 protein: CASSLTYSGNTIYF
J gene: TRBJ2-7; D gene: .; clone size: .; V gene: TRBV30; CDR3 DNA: TGTGCCTGGGGGGAGAAGTACGAGCAGTACTTC; CDR3 protein: CAWGEKYEQYF
J gene: TRBJ1-3; D gene: .; clone size: once; V gene: TRBV19; CDR3 DNA: TGTGCCAGTCACTCCGGGCAGCCGAGCTCTGGAAACACCATATATTTT; CDR3 protein: CASHSGQPSSGNTIYF